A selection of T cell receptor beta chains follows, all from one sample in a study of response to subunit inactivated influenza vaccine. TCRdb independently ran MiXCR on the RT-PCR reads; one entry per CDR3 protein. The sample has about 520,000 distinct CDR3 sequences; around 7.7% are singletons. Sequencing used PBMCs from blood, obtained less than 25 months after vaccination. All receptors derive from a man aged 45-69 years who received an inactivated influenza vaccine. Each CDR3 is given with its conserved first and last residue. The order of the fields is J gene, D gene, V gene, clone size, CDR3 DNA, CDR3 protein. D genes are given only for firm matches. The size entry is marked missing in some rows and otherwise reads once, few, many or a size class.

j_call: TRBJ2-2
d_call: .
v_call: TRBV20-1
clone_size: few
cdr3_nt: TGCAGTGCCCTAAAAGGGGGGTGGGGTCGTCAGACCGGGGAGCTGTTTTTT
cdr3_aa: CSALKGGWGRQTGELFF

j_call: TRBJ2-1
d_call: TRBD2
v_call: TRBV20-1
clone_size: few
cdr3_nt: TGCAGTGCCCCAGACTCGCCCGGACTAGCCCTTAATGAGCAGTTCTTC
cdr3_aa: CSAPDSPGLALNEQFF

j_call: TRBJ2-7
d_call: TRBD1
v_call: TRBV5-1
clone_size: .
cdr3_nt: TGCGCCAGCAGCTTAGGTCAGGGGGCGAACGTCAACTACTACGAGCAGTACTTC
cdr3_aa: CASSLGQGANVNYYEQYF

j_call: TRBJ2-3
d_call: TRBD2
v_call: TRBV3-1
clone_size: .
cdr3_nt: TGTGCCAGCAGCCAAACCGGACTAGCAGCAGATACGCAGTATTTT
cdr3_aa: CASSQTGLAADTQYF

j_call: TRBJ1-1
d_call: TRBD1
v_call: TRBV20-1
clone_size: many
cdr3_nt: TGCAGTGCTAGAGCCGGGGACAGGGACACTGAAGCTTTCTTT
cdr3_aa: CSARAGDRDTEAFF

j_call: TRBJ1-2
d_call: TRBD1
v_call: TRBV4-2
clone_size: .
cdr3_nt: TGTGCCAGCAGCCAAGTACCGGGACAGGCCTACCTTTATGGTGGCTACACCTTC
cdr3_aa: CASSQVPGQAYLYGGYTF

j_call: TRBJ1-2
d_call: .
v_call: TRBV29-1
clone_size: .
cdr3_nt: TGCAGCGTTGAGGCCTCCGTTGGCTATGGCTACACCTTC
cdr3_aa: CSVEASVGYGYTF

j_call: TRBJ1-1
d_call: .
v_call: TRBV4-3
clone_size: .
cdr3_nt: TGCGCCAGCAGCGGAGGTGGGTCCCTCAACACTGAAGCTTTCTTT
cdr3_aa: CASSGGGSLNTEAFF

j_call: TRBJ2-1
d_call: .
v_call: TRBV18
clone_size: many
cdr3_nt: TGTGCCAGCTCACCACTCTACTGGCCCAATGAGCAGTTCTTC
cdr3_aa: CASSPLYWPNEQFF

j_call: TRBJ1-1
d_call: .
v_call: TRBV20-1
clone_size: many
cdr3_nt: TGCAGTGCTAGTGGGCACGGGAGGGTCGCAGCTTTCTTT
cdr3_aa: CSASGHGRVAAFF

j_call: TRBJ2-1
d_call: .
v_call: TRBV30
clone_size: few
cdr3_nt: TGTGCCTGGAGTTTACAGACCTACAATGAGCAGTTCTTC
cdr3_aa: CAWSLQTYNEQFF

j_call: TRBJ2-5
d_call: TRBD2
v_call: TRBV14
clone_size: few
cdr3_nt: TGTGCCAGCAGCCAAGGAAAGCGGGAGGGCGGAGAGACCCAGTACTTC
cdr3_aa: CASSQGKREGGETQYF

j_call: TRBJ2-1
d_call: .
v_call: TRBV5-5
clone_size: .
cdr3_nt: TGTGCCAGCAGCCCCCTTGGACCGACCCAACCCAATGAGCAGTTCTTC
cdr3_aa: CASSPLGPTQPNEQFF

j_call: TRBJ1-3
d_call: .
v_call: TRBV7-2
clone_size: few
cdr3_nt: TGTGCCAGCAGCCCACAGGGTTTCTCTGGAAACACCATATATTTT
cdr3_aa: CASSPQGFSGNTIYF

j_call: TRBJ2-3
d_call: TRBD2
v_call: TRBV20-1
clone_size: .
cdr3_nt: TGCAGTGCCGACAAAACTAGCGGGGGAGACACAGATACGCAGTATTTT
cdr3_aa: CSADKTSGGDTDTQYF

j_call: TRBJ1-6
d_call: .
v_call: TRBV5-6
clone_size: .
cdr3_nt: TGTGCCAGCAGCTTTGGGACTCTTTATAATTCACCCCTCCACTTT
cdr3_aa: CASSFGTLYNSPLHF

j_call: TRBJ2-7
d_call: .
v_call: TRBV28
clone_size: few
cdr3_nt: TGTGCCAGCACCCCCAGGCGGGTGAAATTCACGACCTACGAGCAGTACTTC
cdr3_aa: CASTPRRVKFTTYEQYF

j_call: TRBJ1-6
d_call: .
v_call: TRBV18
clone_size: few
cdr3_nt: TGTGCCAGCTCAAGCCGGGACGGCTATAATTCACCCCTCCACTTT
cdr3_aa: CASSSRDGYNSPLHF

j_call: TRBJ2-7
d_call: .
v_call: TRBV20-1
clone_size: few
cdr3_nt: TGCAGTGCTCCGGCACCTTACGAGCAGTACTTC
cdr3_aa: CSAPAPYEQYF

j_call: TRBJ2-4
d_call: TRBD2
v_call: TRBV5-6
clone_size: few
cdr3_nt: TGTGCCAGCAGCTTGGGACTAGCGGGAGCTGCCAAAAACATTCAGTACTTC
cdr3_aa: CASSLGLAGAAKNIQYF

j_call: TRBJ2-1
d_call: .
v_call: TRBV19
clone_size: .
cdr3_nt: TGTGCCACCTGTCGCGAGGCCCACTACAATGAGCAGTTCTTC
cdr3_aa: CATCREAHYNEQFF

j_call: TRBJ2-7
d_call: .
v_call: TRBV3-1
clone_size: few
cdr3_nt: TGTGCCAGCAGCCAAATGGCACTAGCTGCCGAGCAGTACTTC
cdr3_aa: CASSQMALAAEQYF

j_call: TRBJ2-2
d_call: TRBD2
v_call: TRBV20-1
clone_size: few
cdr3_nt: TGCAGTGCGCCGAACTTAGCGGGAGGGCACACCGGGGAGCTGTTTTTT
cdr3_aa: CSAPNLAGGHTGELFF

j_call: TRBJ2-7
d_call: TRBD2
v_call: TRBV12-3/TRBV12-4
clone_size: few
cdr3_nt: TGTGCCAGCAGTCTAGCGGGGGGGCAAGAGCAGTACTTC
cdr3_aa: CASSLAGGQEQYF

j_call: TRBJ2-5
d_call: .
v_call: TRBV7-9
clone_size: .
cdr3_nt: TGTGCCAGCTATTTCGGATTGACCCAGTACTTC
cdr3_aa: CASYFGLTQYF

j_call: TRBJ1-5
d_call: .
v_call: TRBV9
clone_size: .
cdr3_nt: TGTGCCAGCAGCCCGGGGACCGACAATCAGCCCCAGCATTTT
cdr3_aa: CASSPGTDNQPQHF

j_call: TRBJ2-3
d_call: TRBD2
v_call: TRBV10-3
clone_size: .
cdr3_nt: TGTGCCATCAGTGATTTGACTAGCGGCGAAAGCACAGATACGCAGTATTTT
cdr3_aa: CAISDLTSGESTDTQYF

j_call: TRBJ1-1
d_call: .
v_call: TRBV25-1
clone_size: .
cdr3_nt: TGTGCCAGCGCCCAGGGCCCTAAGGAAGCTTTCTTT
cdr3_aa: CASAQGPKEAFF

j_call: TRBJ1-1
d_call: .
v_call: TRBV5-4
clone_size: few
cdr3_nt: TGTGCCAGCAGCTTGGCTCTGAAGAACACTGAAGCTTTCTTT
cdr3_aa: CASSLALKNTEAFF

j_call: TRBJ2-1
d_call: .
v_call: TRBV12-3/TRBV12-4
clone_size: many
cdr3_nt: TGTGCCAGCAGTTGGAGGGATGAGCAGTTCTTC
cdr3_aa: CASSWRDEQFF

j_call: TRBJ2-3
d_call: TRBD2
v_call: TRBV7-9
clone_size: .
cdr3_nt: TGTGCCAGCAGCTTCCCGGGACTAGGAACAGATACGCAGTATTTT
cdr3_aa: CASSFPGLGTDTQYF

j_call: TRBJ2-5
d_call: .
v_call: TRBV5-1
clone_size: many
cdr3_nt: TGCGCCAGCAGCTTGGATCTGGCCAGGCCCCAAGAGACCCAGTACTTC
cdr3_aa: CASSLDLARPQETQYF

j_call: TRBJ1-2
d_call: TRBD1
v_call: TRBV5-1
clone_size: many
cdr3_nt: TGCGCCAGCAGCTTGGCCGAAGGACAGGGTAACTATGGCTACACCTTC
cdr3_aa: CASSLAEGQGNYGYTF

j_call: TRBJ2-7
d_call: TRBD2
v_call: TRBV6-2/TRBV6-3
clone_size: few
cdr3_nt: TGTGCCAGCAGAGCGCCTAGCGGTTGGTCCTACGAGCAGTACTTC
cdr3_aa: CASRAPSGWSYEQYF

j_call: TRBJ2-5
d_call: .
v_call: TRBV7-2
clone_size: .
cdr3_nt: TGTGCCAGCAGCTTAGTTGGGGGAGGTTCGGAGACCCAGTACTTC
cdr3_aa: CASSLVGGGSETQYF

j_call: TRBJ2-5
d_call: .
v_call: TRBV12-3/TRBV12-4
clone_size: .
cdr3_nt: TGTGCCAGCACCACCTTTGGAGAGACCCAGTACTTC
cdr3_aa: CASTTFGETQYF

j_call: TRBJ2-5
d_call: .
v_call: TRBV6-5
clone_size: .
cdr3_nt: TGTGCCAGCAGTTACCTCTTCGACACCCAAGAGACCCAGTACTTC
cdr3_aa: CASSYLFDTQETQYF

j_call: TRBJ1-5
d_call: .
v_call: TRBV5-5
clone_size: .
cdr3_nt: TGTGCCAGCAGCTTGGGGGGGACGGGGATTCAGCCCCAGCATTTT
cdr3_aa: CASSLGGTGIQPQHF

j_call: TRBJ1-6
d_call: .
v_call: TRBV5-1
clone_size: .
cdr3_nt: TGCGCCAGCAGCTTAAATTCGGCGTCACCCCTCCACTTT
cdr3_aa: CASSLNSASPLHF

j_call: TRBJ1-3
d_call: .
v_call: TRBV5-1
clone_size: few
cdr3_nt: TGCGCCAGCAGCTTAGCGGGTTCCTCTGGAAACACCATATATTTT
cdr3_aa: CASSLAGSSGNTIYF